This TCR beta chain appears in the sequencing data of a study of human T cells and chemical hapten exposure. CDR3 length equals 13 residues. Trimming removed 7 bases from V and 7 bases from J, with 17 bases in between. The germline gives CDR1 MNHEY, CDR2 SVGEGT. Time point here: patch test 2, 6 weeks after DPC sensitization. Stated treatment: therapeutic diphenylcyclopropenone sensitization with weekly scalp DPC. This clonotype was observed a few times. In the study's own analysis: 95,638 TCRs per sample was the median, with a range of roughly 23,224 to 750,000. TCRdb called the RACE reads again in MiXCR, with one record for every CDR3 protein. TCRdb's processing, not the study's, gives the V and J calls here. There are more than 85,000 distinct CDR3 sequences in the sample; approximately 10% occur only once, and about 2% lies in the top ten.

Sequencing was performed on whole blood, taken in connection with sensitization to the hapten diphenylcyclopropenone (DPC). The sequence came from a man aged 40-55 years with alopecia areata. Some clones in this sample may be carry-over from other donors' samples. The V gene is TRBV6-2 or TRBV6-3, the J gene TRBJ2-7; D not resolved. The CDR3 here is CASTSRDSAEQYF. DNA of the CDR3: TGTGCCAGCACATCAAGGGATTCGGCTGAGCAGTACTTC.